This T cell receptor beta chain was recovered during a study of blood T cell repertoires in COVID-19. This table comes from immunoSEQ multiplex PCR, and its TCRdb copy is limited to in-frame clones, with some not included. Among 290,000 or so clones listed, around 84% were seen once. The sequencing sample was made of peripheral blood. The origin of this receptor is a man between 65 and 85 years old with acute or convalescent COVID-19.

The CDR3 loop is CASSPSASGDTQYF. The DNA for the CDR3 is TGTGCCAGCAGCCCCTCGGCTAGCGGAGATACGCAGTATTTT. The chain couples TRBV9 to TRBJ2-3; 7 nucleotides line up with TRBD2. Germline lookup yields CDR1 SGDLS and CDR2 YYNGEE. With 4 bases clipped from V and 5 bases from J, the junction kept 7 bases outside the gene matches. The CDR3 totals 14 residues.